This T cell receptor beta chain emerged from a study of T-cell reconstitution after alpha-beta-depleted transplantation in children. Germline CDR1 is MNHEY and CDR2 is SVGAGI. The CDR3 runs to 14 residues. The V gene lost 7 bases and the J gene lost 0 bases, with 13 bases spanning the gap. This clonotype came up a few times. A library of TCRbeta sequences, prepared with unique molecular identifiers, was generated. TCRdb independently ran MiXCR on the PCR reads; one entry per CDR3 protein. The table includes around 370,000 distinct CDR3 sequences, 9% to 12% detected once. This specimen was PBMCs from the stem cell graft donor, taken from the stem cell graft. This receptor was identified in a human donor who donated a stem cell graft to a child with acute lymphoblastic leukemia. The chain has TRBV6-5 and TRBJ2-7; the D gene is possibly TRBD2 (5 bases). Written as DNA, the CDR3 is TGTGCCAGCACTCGGACTGTAAGCTCCTACGAGCAGTACTTC. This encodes CASTRTVSSYEQYF.